Listed here are 7 T cell receptor beta chains from one sample, sequenced in a study of breast tumors, draining lymph nodes, adjacent tissues. Axillary draining lymph nodes of breast cancer patients supplied the node samples. Each CDR3 protein is one row after TCRdb ran MiXCR on the multiplex PCR reads. This sample has about 140,000 distinct CDR3 sequences; approximately 20% occur once, and the top ten carry under 3%. What was sequenced was axillary lymph node tissue. Receptors were obtained from a female donor with breast cancer. Some clones in this sample may be carry-over from other donors' samples.

About this clonotype: With a much larger clone just one base away, this may be a read error. The rearrangement joins TRBV12-3 or TRBV12-4 to TRBJ1-4, with D tentatively TRBD1 (5 bases). The CDR3 covers 13 residues. The CDR3 region is CASSFMGTGKPFF. The CDR3 DNA follows: TGTGCCAGCAGTTTTATGGGGACCGGAAAACCGTTTTTT.

Notes on this clonotype: A much larger clone lies a single base off, so this may be a read error. The CDR3 DNA is TGTGCCAGCCCACCACCGTCAGGAGTCGGAAACACCATATATTTT. Translated, it gives CASPPPSGVGNTIYF. V gene TRBV18 combines with J gene TRBJ1-3; no clear D gene. The CDR3 contains 15 residues. The V gene's germline CDR1 is KGHSH and CDR2 LQKENI.

V gene TRBV2 combines with J gene TRBJ2-2, with 9 positions matching TRBD1. Germline trimming cut 5 bases from V and 7 bases from J; bases unmatched to any gene: 14. Germline CDR1 is SNHLY and CDR2 is FYNNEI. CDR3 length equals 17 residues. As DNA, the CDR3 is TGTGCCAGCAGTTACGACGGGACAGGGAGTCACAACGGGGAGCTGTTTTTT. Its translation: CASSYDGTGSHNGELFF.

This clonotype was counted ten times or more. The V call is TRBV29-1, the J call TRBJ1-2; the D gene is possibly TRBD1 (5 bases). This CDR3 spans 13 amino acids. Trimming pared 4 bases from V and 0 bases from J, leaving 9 bases between. The germline V gene encodes CDR1 SQVTM and CDR2 ANQGSEA. The CDR3 loop is CSVGGDPNYGYTF. The DNA for the CDR3 is TGCAGCGTTGGGGGCGACCCTAACTATGGCTACACCTTC. The entire variable domain, with the rest obtained from reference TRBV29-1 and TRBJ1-2, is as follows: SAVISQKPSRDICQRGTSLTIQCQVDSQVTMMFWYRQQPGQSLTLIATANQGSEATYESGFVIDKFPISRPNLTFSTLTVSNMSPEDSSIYLCSVGGDPNYGYTFGSGTRLTVV.

With regard to this clonotype: A clone one base away is much larger, so this may be a read error. In DNA form, the CDR3 reads TGCAGTGCTGATCCCGAGACCCAGTACTTC. Its protein is CSADPETQYF. The V and J genes are TRBV20-1 and TRBJ2-5; D unclear. The V gene lost 5 bases and the J gene lost 5 bases, with 6 bases spanning the gap. CDR1 is DFQATT, CDR2 SNEGSKA, per germline (reference sequence). This CDR3 comprises 10 residues.

This clonotype was recorded at least ten times. The J gene is TRBJ1-6, the V gene TRBV9; D is uncertain. The CDR3 consists of 14 residues. The V end lost 4 bases, the J end lost 5 bases, and 10 bases lay between the germline ends. Looked up from germline, CDR1 is SGDLS and CDR2 is YYNGEE. CDR3 sequence: CASSPKYNNSPLHF. CDR3 coding DNA: TGTGCCAGCAGCCCTAAATATAATAATTCACCCCTCCACTTT.

This clonotype was found many times. The chain is built from TRBV7-8 and TRBJ2-1, with D perhaps TRBD2 (5 bases). V lost 0 bases and J lost 12, with 12 bases in between. Germline loops: CDR1 SGHVS, CDR2 FQNEAQ. The CDR3 spans 13 residues. The CDR3 DNA sequence: TGTGCCAGCAGCTTAGCCCCGGCGGGTGGGCAGTTCTTC. This gives the protein CASSLAPAGGQFF.